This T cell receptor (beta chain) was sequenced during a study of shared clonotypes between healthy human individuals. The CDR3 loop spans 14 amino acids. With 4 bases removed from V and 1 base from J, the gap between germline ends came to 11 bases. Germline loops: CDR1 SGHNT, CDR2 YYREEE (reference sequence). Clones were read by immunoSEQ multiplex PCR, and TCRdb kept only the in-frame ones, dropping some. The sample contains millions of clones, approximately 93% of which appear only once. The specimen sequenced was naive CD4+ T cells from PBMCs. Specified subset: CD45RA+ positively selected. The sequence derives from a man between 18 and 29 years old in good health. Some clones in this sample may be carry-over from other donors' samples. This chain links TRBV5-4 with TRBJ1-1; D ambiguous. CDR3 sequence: CASSPYSGNTEAFF. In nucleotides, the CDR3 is TGTGCCAGCAGCCCCTACAGCGGGAACACTGAAGCTTTCTTT.